This section outlines one T cell receptor beta chain sequence together with its context. The antigen remains undetermined. Researchers took blood at baseline, on cycle 4 day 1, and on cycle 7 day 1. V was trimmed by 0 bases and J by 9 bases, leaving 8 bases between them. This CDR3 is built from 11 residues. Germline V gives CDR1 SQVTM, CDR2 ANQGSEA. The data originate from a study of OX40 agonist ivuxolimab in advanced cancers. Study outcomes and limitations: Blood T cells, both CD4+ and CD8+, expanded clonally by week 6 at 0.1 to 3.0 mg/kg.

The table came from immunoSEQ multiplex PCR; TCRdb's copy has only in-frame clones and leaves some out. The sample yields over 65,000 clones, 90% seen once. The material sequenced was CD4+ or CD8+ T cells sorted from blood, taken in a trial of the OX40 agonist ivuxolimab. The chain is built from TRBV29-1 and TRBJ1-1; D is undetermined. This clonotype was obtained from an adult with an advanced solid tumor such as melanoma, head and neck, liver or kidney cancer. The DNA of the CDR3 is TGCAGCGTTGAAGATCTGAACAAAGCTTTCTTT. Protein: CSVEDLNKAFF. Full variable domain (rest looked up from reference TRBV29-1 and TRBJ1-1): SAVISQKPSRDICQRGTSLTIQCQVDSQVTMMFWYRQQPGQSLTLIATANQGSEATYESGFVIDKFPISRPNLTFSTLTVSNMSPEDSSIYLCSVEDLNKAFFGQGTRLTVV.